Listed below are T cell receptor beta chains from one sample, sequenced in a study of blood T cell repertoires in COVID-19. Measured with immunoSEQ multiplex PCR; TCRdb has only the in-frame clones, and not every one. The sample holds a few hundred thousand clones; 89% are singletons and the top ten take 4.6%. The source material was peripheral blood. Receptor source: a woman aged 40 to 50 who had recovered from COVID-19. Each CDR3 is given with its conserved first and last residue. The D gene is left open where the match is weak. Some rows mark clone size as missing; the rest say once, few, many or name a class of expanded clone.

j_call | d_call | v_call | clone_size | cdr3_nt | cdr3_aa
TRBJ1-4 | NA | TRBV7-9 | NA | TGTGCCAGCAGTCCAGGAGGGGTGGCTGAAAAACTGTTTTTT | CASSPGGVAEKLFF
TRBJ2-1 | NA | TRBV19 | NA | TGTGCCAGTAGTATAGGGGCCGCAACCCACAATGAGCAGTTCTTC | CASSIGAATHNEQFF
TRBJ1-5 | TRBD1 | TRBV19 | NA | TGTGCCAGTAGTTTCGGGACAGATAGCAATCAGCCCCAGCATTTT | CASSFGTDSNQPQHF
TRBJ2-5 | NA | TRBV5-1 | NA | TGCGCCAGCAGCTCCGGGAGCCCACAAGAGACCCAGTACTTC | CASSSGSPQETQYF
TRBJ2-2 | NA | TRBV5-1 | NA | TGCGCCAGCAGCGACAGATACAAGAACACCGGGGAGCTGTTTTTT | CASSDRYKNTGELFF
TRBJ2-3 | TRBD2 | TRBV2 | NA | TGTGCCAGCAGCGGACTAGCATCAGATACGCAGTATTTT | CASSGLASDTQYF
TRBJ2-1 | NA | TRBV15 | few | TGTGCCACCAGCAGAGATCCGGGGAGTAGAAATGAGCAGTTCTTC | CATSRDPGSRNEQFF
TRBJ2-2 | TRBD2 | TRBV30 | NA | TGTGCCTGGAGTCGAGCGGGAGCGGCCACCGGGGAGCTGTTTTTT | CAWSRAGAATGELFF
TRBJ1-3 | TRBD1 | TRBV18 | few | TGTGCCAGCTCAACCGGGACAGGGTCTGGAAACACCATATATTTT | CASSTGTGSGNTIYF
TRBJ2-3 | NA | TRBV5-4 | NA | TGTGCCAGCAGCCCGCCTAAGCCGGCAGATACGCAGTATTTT | CASSPPKPADTQYF
TRBJ2-7 | NA | TRBV6-5 | NA | TGTGCCAGCAGTTACCCGAAACAGAGGCAGTACTTC | CASSYPKQRQYF
TRBJ2-1 | TRBD2 | TRBV3-1/TRBV3-2 | NA | TGTGCCAGCAGCCAAGGGGGACGGCGGGAGGGCCAGTTCTTC | CASSQGGRREGQFF
TRBJ1-2 | TRBD1 | TRBV11-2 | NA | TGTGCCAGCAGCCGGGCTACCTTGACAGGGAGTCTTGGCTACACCTTC | CASSRATLTGSLGYTF
TRBJ1-2 | TRBD1 | TRBV6-5 | NA | TGTGCCAGCAGGTCGCCGGGACAGGAATATGGCTACACCTTC | CASRSPGQEYGYTF
TRBJ1-2 | NA | TRBV28 | NA | TGTGCCAGCGGCCCTGGCTATGGCTACACCTTC | CASGPGYGYTF
TRBJ2-1 | NA | TRBV2 | once | TGTGCCAGCAGCGCCTCCGCGGGGGCGGAAGGGGAGCAGTTCTTC | CASSASAGAEGEQFF
TRBJ1-1 | NA | TRBV29-1 | NA | TGCAGCGTTGGGGCAGGATACACTGAAGCTTTCTTT | CSVGAGYTEAFF
TRBJ2-7 | TRBD1 | TRBV9 | NA | TGTGCCAGCAGCTCCACAGGGGGCTCCTCCTACGAGCAGTACTTC | CASSSTGGSSYEQYF
TRBJ1-4 | NA | TRBV29-1 | NA | TGCAGCGTTCGGGTGCGTTGGACTAATGAAAAACTGTTTTTT | CSVRVRWTNEKLFF
TRBJ1-1 | NA | TRBV18 | NA | TGTGCCAGCTCACCAAAAGGGGCGGACACTGAAGCTTTCTTT | CASSPKGADTEAFF
TRBJ1-1 | NA | TRBV5-1 | NA | TGCGCCAGCAGCTCCGGCGGCGGGGGAACGAACACTGAAGCTTTCTTT | CASSSGGGGTNTEAFF
TRBJ2-7 | NA | TRBV27 | NA | TGTGCAGAAGACAGGAGAACCTACGAGCAGTACTTC | CAEDRRTYEQYF
TRBJ2-3 | TRBD1 | TRBV7-9 | NA | TGTGCCAGCAGCCGGGACAGATCCACAGATACGCAGTATTTT | CASSRDRSTDTQYF
TRBJ2-5 | NA | TRBV14 | NA | TGTGCCAGCAGCCAAGTCTTTTTCGGGGTTCCGGCACAAGAAGAGACCCAGTACTTC | CASSQVFFGVPAQEETQYF
TRBJ2-1 | TRBD2 | TRBV19 | NA | TGTGCCAGTAGTATTGTCTCGGGAGGGCCATTTGAGCAGTTCTTC | CASSIVSGGPFEQFF
TRBJ1-2 | NA | TRBV5-4 | NA | TGTGCCAGCAGAGTGGACAGCTTTAGCGATGGCTACACCTTC | CASRVDSFSDGYTF
TRBJ2-5 | NA | TRBV18 | NA | TGTGCCAGCTCAGCCGGGGTCAAAGAGACCCAGTACTTC | CASSAGVKETQYF
TRBJ2-7 | NA | TRBV5-6 | NA | TGTGCCAGCAGCTCACACAGGTGGTTCTCCTACGAGCAGTACTTC | CASSSHRWFSYEQYF
TRBJ1-2 | NA | TRBV18 | few | TGTGCCAGCTCACCAGACAAGGCGGGCGGCTACACCTTC | CASSPDKAGGYTF
TRBJ2-3 | NA | TRBV7-9 | NA | TGTGCCAGCAGCTTGTCCCTAACAGGGACAGATACGCAGTATTTT | CASSLSLTGTDTQYF
TRBJ1-6 | NA | TRBV5-1 | NA | TGCGCCAGCAGCTTGGTTGAAAGGGGAAATTCACCCCTCCACTTT | CASSLVERGNSPLHF
TRBJ2-7 | TRBD2 | TRBV9 | NA | TGTGCCAGCAGCGTAGTAGCGGGGGGGCTTGAGCAGTACTTC | CASSVVAGGLEQYF
TRBJ1-1 | NA | TRBV19 | NA | TGTGCCAGTAGTCTGACAAGAATGAACACTGAAGCTTTCTTT | CASSLTRMNTEAFF
TRBJ2-1 | TRBD2 | TRBV12-3/TRBV12-4 | NA | TGTGCCAGCAGTCGGGGACTAGCGAATGAGCAGTTCTTC | CASSRGLANEQFF
TRBJ1-2 | NA | TRBV5-4 | NA | TGTGCCAGCAGCTTGGAGTCTGCGGGCTACACCTTC | CASSLESAGYTF
TRBJ2-1 | NA | TRBV13 | NA | TGTGCCAGCAGCATCCGACTCGGGAATGAGCAGTTCTTC | CASSIRLGNEQFF
TRBJ2-5 | TRBD2 | TRBV7-6 | NA | TGTGCCAGCAGCCCTCTCACTGGACTAGCGGGAGAGGGTCAAGAGACCCAGTACTTC | CASSPLTGLAGEGQETQYF
TRBJ2-2 | NA | TRBV30 | once | TGTGCCTGGACGTACAGGGACACCGGGGAGCTGTTTTTT | CAWTYRDTGELFF
TRBJ1-5 | NA | TRBV10-3 | NA | TGTGCCATCAGTGAGTCAGGACAGTTCGGGAATCAGCCCCAGCATTTT | CAISESGQFGNQPQHF
TRBJ2-5 | TRBD2 | TRBV11-3 | NA | TGTGCCAGCAGCTTAGATCCAGCGGGAAGGGAGACCCAGTACTTC | CASSLDPAGRETQYF
TRBJ2-7 | TRBD1 | TRBV6-6 | once | TGTGCCAGCAGTTACCGGGACAGGTACGAGCAGTACTTC | CASSYRDRYEQYF
TRBJ1-6 | TRBD1 | TRBV7-9 | NA | TGTGCCAGCAGCAGGGGGACAGACAATTCACCCCTCCACTTT | CASSRGTDNSPLHF
TRBJ1-1 | NA | TRBV6-2/TRBV6-3 | NA | TGTGCCAGCAGTCCCAGGAGGGGAGGCGAGGCTTTCTTT | CASSPRRGGEAFF
TRBJ2-7 | TRBD2 | TRBV6-5 | NA | TGTGCCAGCAGTTACTCAGCGGGGAGGGGTTACGAGCAGTACTTC | CASSYSAGRGYEQYF
TRBJ2-1 | TRBD1 | TRBV24-1 | NA | TGTGCCACCAGTGAACCGGGACAGGGGGCTCAAGGTGAGCAGTTCTTC | CATSEPGQGAQGEQFF
TRBJ2-2 | NA | TRBV15 | NA | TGTGCCACCAGCAGAGATTTAGCCGGGGAGCTGTTTTTT | CATSRDLAGELFF
TRBJ1-2 | NA | TRBV28 | NA | TGTGCCAGCAGTTTAACGCAGTATGGCTACACCTTC | CASSLTQYGYTF
TRBJ2-2 | TRBD2 | TRBV19 | NA | TGTGCCAGTAGTATGTCGGGGGGGGTCACCGGGGAGCTGTTTTTT | CASSMSGGVTGELFF
TRBJ2-3 | NA | TRBV2 | NA | TGTGCCAGCAGTTTTGCAGTTACGCAGTATTTT | CASSFAVTQYF